This T cell receptor beta chain is drawn from a study of T cells in Graves' hyperthyroidism and ophthalmopathy (dated by TCRdb to the late 2010s). As for the study more broadly: Peripheral blood samples were taken at initial diagnosis, before any treatment was given. To identify distinguishing TCR V-J signatures, a discovery cohort of around 98 patients was used, comprising under 45 with Graves' ophthalmopathy and 57 with stable Graves' hyperthyroidism. Whether ophthalmopathy could be predicted prospectively was tested in an independent validation cohort made up of about 18 hyperthyroidism patients plus 17 patients who later progressed to ophthalmopathy. The approximately 100 discovery patients were divided at random into training and test sets in a 7:3 ratio. The study also compared thyroid tissue and blood T-cell repertoires from over 5 Graves' hyperthyroidism patients. Following sampling, methimazole starting at 30 mg daily was given to hyperthyroidism patients, and high-dose intravenous methylprednisolone was given to ophthalmopathy patients. The paper reports TCR Vbeta CDR3 sequencing of some 140 peripheral blood samples: approximately 41 ophthalmopathy, under 80 hyperthyroidism and approximately 17 progressor patients.

In this sample, this clonotype turned up many times. The specificity of this receptor is unknown. No much larger clone exists at a distance of one base, and base qualities are not known. Stable Graves' hyperthyroidism was defined as no progression to ophthalmopathy during 18 months of follow-up. Hyperthyroidism patients were newly diagnosed, had a disease duration of under 2 months, and were aged 18 to 65 years. The study excluded patients with uncontrolled infections, other autoimmune diseases, pregnancy or lactation. Diagnoses were established on the basis of clinical symptoms, serum thyroxine and TRAb, thyroid ultrasound, and orbital computed tomography. Ficoll-Paque density gradient centrifugation was used to isolate PBMCs from about 10 ml of fresh peripheral blood. Trizol reagent was used to extract total RNA, and RNA quality was then checked on an Agilent 2100 Bioanalyzer. On the study overall, not on this receptor specifically: Sample size was not statistically predetermined, and blinding of investigators to group allocation was not performed. In validation, the model predicted progression to ophthalmopathy a median of around six months before onset, with about 71% sensitivity and about 72% specificity. In cross-validation, a model built on a 13 V-J signature told ophthalmopathy apart from stable hyperthyroidism with approximately 90% sensitivity and roughly 82% specificity, and in testing the same model reached 80%/75%. Most expanded thyroid clonotypes (frequency above 0.001) were also found in blood, which suggests that blood repertoires may mirror thyroid immune responses.

TCR beta CDR3 regions were amplified from RNA transcripts. The TCR CDR3 was subjected to a first round of RT-PCR using the HTBI primer set and the Qiagen OneStep RT-PCR kit. The libraries were constructed in a second round of multiplex PCR and then size-selected and purified. Sequencing of the libraries was done on an Illumina HiSeq2000 using paired-end 100 bp reads. In the paper's pipeline: Raw data were processed with SOAPnuke, discarding reads with adapters, uncalled bases, mean Phred below 15, or no exact constant-primer or identifier match. COPE v1.2.5 was used to merge the high-quality paired reads, and each unique nucleotide sequence was defined as a clonotype. MiTCR v1.1 was used to align clonotypes to the IMGT TRBV, TRBD and TRBJ reference segments. Analysis was restricted to V-J combinations with a frequency above 0.0001, which covered 98% to 99.2% of repertoires. The TCS score was defined as the ratio of F50 (clonal expansion) to E x V (chaos), calculated using BLOSUM62-based TCRdist between CDR3 peptides within each V-J. Welch's t-statistics and random forest reduced some 510 V-J features to under 15, which were used in a naive Bayes classifier (R e1071). TCRdb took the public reads, trimmed them with fastp at Q25, ran MiXCR for clone calling and kept in-frame beta chains. One record per CDR3 amino acid sequence lists the most common genes and DNA. These V and J calls are TCRdb output, not the study's own analysis. This sample is represented by 200,000 to 250,000 distinct CDR3 sequences; approximately 17% of them were singletons. Approximately 50% of the sample is held by the ten biggest clonotypes.

The TCR originated in a man aged 50 to 60 with Graves' hyperthyroidism. The sequencing sample was made of blood.

The sequenced DNA is TGCAGTGCTAGAGGGGGAAACTCGGACACTGAAGCTTTCTTT. Its protein product is CSARGGNSDTEAFF. The chain employs TRBV20-1 and TRBJ1-1, with no D gene named confidently. V is pared back by 1 base and J by 3 bases, with 12 bases lying between the germline termini. Measured from the cysteine to the phenylalanine, the CDR3 is 14 residues long. Only the CDR3 region is kept as DNA, spanning 42 bases read in frame from base 1. CDR1 and CDR2 are read off the germline V gene (reference sequence) as DFQATT and SNEGSKA.